This T cell receptor beta chain emerged from a study of Ad26.COV2.S vaccination and SARS-CoV-2 variants. As for treatment: some 19 received Ad26.COV2.S at low or high dose, single or two shots; about 5 received placebo; per-sample allocation not given. Following the first vaccine or placebo injection, samples were taken on day 63. There are 14 residues in the CDR3. Per germline, CDR1 SNHLY and CDR2 FYNNEI. V lost 5 bases and J lost 2, with 10 bases in between. Measured with immunoSEQ multiplex PCR; TCRdb has only the in-frame clones, and not every one. The sample lists about 320,000 clones; roughly 90% were seen once.

The V gene is TRBV2, the J gene TRBJ1-5; D gene unclear. This sequence originates from a person aged 18-60 years who received the Ad26.COV2.S COVID-19 vaccine or a placebo. The sample consisted of peripheral blood, taken in a trial of Ad26.COV2.S vaccine versus placebo. The CDR3 here is CASSLGRGNQPQHF. The CDR3, as DNA: TGTGCCAGCAGTCTCGGACGGGGCAATCAGCCCCAGCATTTT.